These T cell receptor beta chains were read from a single sample in a study of cytomegalovirus exposure and HLA in healthy donors. TCRdb's copy holds only in-frame clones and misses some; the assay was immunoSEQ multiplex PCR. The sample contains 150,000 to 180,000 clones, approximately 80% of which appear only once. The sample consisted of PBMCs. These receptors all stem from a man aged 25 to 40 in good health and CMV-seropositive. CDR3s include the opening cysteine and the closing phenylalanine or tryptophan.

v_gene: TRBV5-1; j_gene: TRBJ2-6; CDR3aa: CASSLLRGVSGANVLTF
v_gene: TRBV6-1; j_gene: TRBJ1-2; CDR3aa: CASSDTQAGGYTF
v_gene: TRBV10-3; j_gene: TRBJ1-6; CDR3aa: CAISGGENNSPLHF
v_gene: TRBV9; j_gene: TRBJ2-1; CDR3aa: CASSVDPLAGEQFF
v_gene: TRBV19; j_gene: TRBJ1-5; CDR3aa: CASSIDLFGQLHF
v_gene: TRBV19; j_gene: TRBJ2-7; CDR3aa: CASSIMGRTYEQYF
v_gene: TRBV4-2; j_gene: TRBJ1-1; CDR3aa: CASSQVPDKEAFF
v_gene: TRBV11-3; j_gene: TRBJ2-1; CDR3aa: CASSLDRVNEQFF
v_gene: TRBV2; j_gene: TRBJ2-3; CDR3aa: CASSPRQTGSTDTQYF
v_gene: TRBV5-4; j_gene: TRBJ2-1; CDR3aa: CASSSSSGRAGEQFF
v_gene: TRBV9; j_gene: TRBJ2-3; CDR3aa: CASSVSTSGRQDTQYF
v_gene: TRBV5-4; j_gene: TRBJ1-4; CDR3aa: CASSWDRTNEKLFF
v_gene: TRBV9; j_gene: TRBJ2-1; CDR3aa: CASSVAGGRGDEQFF
v_gene: TRBV2; j_gene: TRBJ1-1; CDR3aa: CASRQDIHRAFF
v_gene: TRBV5-4; j_gene: TRBJ1-1; CDR3aa: CASSPDTDTEAFF
v_gene: TRBV4-1; j_gene: TRBJ2-2; CDR3aa: CASPRTDRGSSTGELFF
v_gene: TRBV2; j_gene: TRBJ1-4; CDR3aa: CASRPIGLTGGGEKLFF
v_gene: TRBV5-1; j_gene: TRBJ2-1; CDR3aa: CASMEGTLRYNEQFF
v_gene: TRBV6-1; j_gene: TRBJ1-5; CDR3aa: CASRPLSLNQPQHF
v_gene: TRBV29-1; j_gene: TRBJ1-1; CDR3aa: CSAHRAAEAFF
v_gene: TRBV9; j_gene: TRBJ2-1; CDR3aa: CASSFLTGPGNEQFF
v_gene: TRBV9; j_gene: TRBJ1-3; CDR3aa: CASSAQGALGNTIYF